Presented here are 18 T cell receptor beta chains from one specimen sequenced in a study of blood T cells in healthy people across ages (dated by TCRdb to between 2014 and 2016). The library relied on 5' RACE. Sequencing used an Illumina HiSeq 2500. A second roughly 7 to 11 cycle PCR used a sample-barcoded 5' primer and a J-beta primer mix. TCRdb ran its own pipeline on the public reads, namely fastp trimming at Q25 and MiXCR clone calling, and kept in-frame beta chains. Rows with one shared CDR3 protein collapse into an entry with the most common genes and DNA. The sample contains about 1 million distinct CDR3 sequences, 40% to 55% of them found a single time. The biggest ten clones account for 15% to 20% of the sample. Specimen: blood. The receptors derive from a woman aged 55-69 years in good health.

This clonotype has a handful of counts. The chain couples TRBV12-3 or TRBV12-4 to TRBJ2-7; 7 nucleotides agree with TRBD2. The CDR3 is made up of 14 amino acids. V shed 2 bases, J shed 2 bases, and the junction held 3 bases outside the gene matches. The CDR3: CASSLSSGAYEQYF. In DNA form, the CDR3 reads TGTGCCAGCAGTTTATCCAGCGGGGCCTACGAGCAGTACTTC.

This clonotype was found a few times. The chain combines TRBV20-1 with TRBJ2-1; D is unresolved. Trimming removed 0 bases from V and 5 bases from J, with 2 bases in between. Germline-derived CDR1 and CDR2 are DFQATT and SNEGSKA (reference sequence). The CDR3 runs to 11 residues. The CDR3 coding sequence is TGCAGTGCTAGAGAGGACAATGAGCAGTTCTTC. This gives the protein CSAREDNEQFF.

This clonotype was observed a handful of times. The rearrangement links TRBV10-1 to TRBJ2-3; 9 bases fit TRBD2. Germline trimming cut 6 bases from V and 3 bases from J; bases unmatched to any gene: 10. Germline CDR1 reads WNHNN; CDR2 reads SYGVQD (reference sequence). This CDR3 is built from 16 residues. The CDR3 here is CASSSLSGRGTDTQYF. CDR3 DNA sequence: TGCGCCAGCAGCTCCCTTAGCGGGAGAGGGACAGATACGCAGTATTTT.

CDR3 nucleotide sequence: TGTGCCAGCAGTTATCTTGACAGGGTGTTAGATACGCAGTATTTT. Its translation: CASSYLDRVLDTQYF. The chain is built from TRBV6-6 and TRBJ2-3; 7 bases fit TRBD1. Trimming cost V 3 bases and J 5 bases; bases outside gene matches: 8. The CDR3 consists of 15 residues. The germline V gene encodes CDR1 MNHNY and CDR2 SVGAGI (reference sequence).

The rearrangement uses TRBV6-5 and TRBJ2-7; TRBD2 aligns across 7 bases. In germline, CDR1 is MNHEY, CDR2 SVGAGI. The CDR3 runs to 16 residues. The V gene end was trimmed by 6 bases and the J gene end by 4 bases; junction bases not matched to a gene: 15. The CDR3 is CASSLEGAGRFYEQYF. The CDR3 region has the DNA TGTGCCAGCAGCCTCGAGGGAGCGGGAAGGTTTTACGAGCAGTACTTC.

The chain recombines TRBV6-5 with TRBJ2-7; D may be TRBD2 (5 bases). The V end was cut by 6 bases, the J end by 3 bases, with 21 bases between. The length of the CDR3 is 16 residues. CDR1 and CDR2 from the germline V gene are MNHEY and SVGAGI. CDR3 sequence reads: CASSLSLEGSGYEQYF. The DNA of the CDR3 is TGTGCCAGCAGCCTATCGTTAGAGGGCTCGGGCTACGAGCAGTACTTC.

The J gene is TRBJ2-1, the V gene TRBV3-1, with TRBD2 as a possible D gene (5 bases). Trimming took 5 bases from V and 8 from J, leaving 13 bases between them. The CDR3 has 13 residues. Germline assignment: CDR1 LGHDT and CDR2 YNNKEL (reference sequence). The CDR3 DNA reads TGTGCCAGCAGCAACCGGGAAAGGGATGAGCAGTTCTTC. This encodes CASSNRERDEQFF.

This clonotype was seen repeatedly, ten times or more. This chain links TRBV10-3 with TRBJ2-6; no clear D gene. The CDR3 has 15 residues. V shed 10 bases and J shed 4 bases, with 17 bases lying between them. Germline V gene lookup returns CDR1 ENHRY and CDR2 SYGVKD. CDR3 bases: TGTGCCACTCATACCGCTCCCCTAGGGGCCAACGTCCTGACTTTC. It encodes CATHTAPLGANVLTF.

V and J are TRBV10-2 and TRBJ2-1; TRBD2 matches 12 bases. Germline-derived CDR1 and CDR2 are WSHSY and SAAADI. This CDR3 region has 15 residues. The V segment lost 6 bases and the J segment 6 bases; nucleotides outside the gene matches: 6. The CDR3 loop is CASRLAGGESNEQFF. CDR3 DNA: TGCGCCAGCAGACTAGCGGGGGGAGAATCCAATGAGCAGTTCTTC.

This clonotype was recorded at least ten times. This may be a read error, as it is one base from a much larger clone. The chain recombines TRBV10-3 with TRBJ2-5; perhaps TRBD1 as D (6 bases). From germline, CDR1 is ENHRY and CDR2 SYGVKD. This CDR3 has 13 residues. Trimming removed 2 bases at V and 11 bases at J, with 15 bases between. CDR3 coding DNA: TGTGCCATCAGTGAGAAGACGACAGGTGAGCAGTACTTC. Translating gives CAISEKTTGEQYF.

V usage is TRBV11-2 and J usage is TRBJ2-1; 8 nucleotides agree with TRBD2. The length of the CDR3 is 17 residues. The V gene end was trimmed by 4 bases and the J gene end by 1 base; junction bases not matched to a gene: 9. CDR1 SGHAT and CDR2 FQNNGV come from the germline V gene. The CDR3 region is CASSSSGLAQSYNEQFF. CDR3 DNA: TGTGCCAGCAGCTCCTCCGGACTAGCTCAATCCTACAATGAGCAGTTCTTC.

This rearrangement joins TRBV18 to TRBJ2-1; 9 bases match TRBD1. V gave up 3 bases and J gave up 13 bases; unmatched junction bases: 13. Germline assignment: CDR1 KGHSH and CDR2 LQKENI. The CDR3 loop spans 15 amino acids. Here the CDR3 DNA reads TGTGCCAGCTCACCGCTGGGACAGGGTAAAGAGACCCAGTTCTTC. Residues: CASSPLGQGKETQFF. Filled out from reference TRBV18 and TRBJ2-1, the complete variable domain reads NAGVMQNPRHLVRRRGQEARLRCSPMKGHSHVYWYRQLPEEGLKFMVYLQKENIIDESGMPKERFSAEFPKEGPSILRIQQVVRGDSAAYFCASSPLGQGKETQFFGPGTRLTVL.

This clonotype has just a few counts. This chain links TRBV27 with TRBJ2-7; 10 bases align to TRBD1. The CDR3 consists of 22 residues. Germline assignment: CDR1 MNHEY and CDR2 SMNVEV (reference sequence). V lost 2 bases and J lost 3; bases outside the gene matches: 25. CDR3 in DNA: TGTGCCAGCAGTTTAGTCGGGGGTCCTCCGGGACAGGGGCCTGGTAACTACTACGAGCAGTACTTC. As protein: CASSLVGGPPGQGPGNYYEQYF.

Turning to this clonotype: A much more abundant neighbour one base away suggests this may be a read error. The CDR3 loop reads CARSLGTGYLQETQYF. The CDR3, as DNA: TGTGCCCGCAGCTTAGGGACAGGGTACCTCCAAGAGACCCAGTACTTC. The chain has TRBV7-2 and TRBJ2-4; 9 bases align to TRBD1. The J call may be in error: the DNA end matches TRBJ2-5 better. This CDR3 comprises 16 residues. The germline V gene has CDR1 SGHTA and CDR2 FQGNSA.

This chain joins TRBV7-8 and TRBJ1-5; unclear D gene. Per the germline V gene, CDR1 is SGHVS and CDR2 is FQNEAQ. The CDR3 covers 15 residues. The V end lost 3 bases, the J end lost 5 bases, and 14 bases lay between the germline ends. The CDR3 is CASSLNPDPYQPQHF. CDR3 DNA: TGTGCCAGCAGCTTGAACCCCGATCCCTATCAGCCCCAGCATTTT.

The chain has TRBV6-1 and TRBJ2-3; D not resolved. CDR3 size: 17 residues. Trimming stripped 2 bases from V and 0 bases from J, with 15 bases between. The germline gives CDR1 MNHNS, CDR2 SASEGT. Here the CDR3 DNA reads TGTGCCAGCAGTGAAACGGGTAGGGTGAGGAGCACAGATACGCAGTATTTT. Amino acid sequence: CASSETGRVRSTDTQYF.

Details on this clonotype: The junction departs from the called germline gene at one end, perhaps through a read error. V usage is TRBV6-1 and J usage is TRBJ2-7, with 7 nucleotides matching TRBD1. This CDR3 spans 17 amino acids. Per germline, CDR1 MNHNS and CDR2 SASEGT. In nucleotides, the CDR3 is TGTGCCAGCAGCCCCCCGGGACAGCCATACTTCTCCCACGAGCAGTACTTC. Its protein product is CASSPPGQPYFSHEQYF.

The genes are TRBV28 and TRBJ2-6; 8 bases agree with TRBD1. This CDR3 spans 16 amino acids. V was clipped by 7 bases and J by 3 bases; unmatched bases: 8. The V gene's germline CDR1 is MDHEN and CDR2 SYDVKM. CDR3 bases: TGTGCCAGCACCAAGGGGGACAGGAGTGGGGCCAACGTCCTGACTTTC. This translates into CASTKGDRSGANVLTF.